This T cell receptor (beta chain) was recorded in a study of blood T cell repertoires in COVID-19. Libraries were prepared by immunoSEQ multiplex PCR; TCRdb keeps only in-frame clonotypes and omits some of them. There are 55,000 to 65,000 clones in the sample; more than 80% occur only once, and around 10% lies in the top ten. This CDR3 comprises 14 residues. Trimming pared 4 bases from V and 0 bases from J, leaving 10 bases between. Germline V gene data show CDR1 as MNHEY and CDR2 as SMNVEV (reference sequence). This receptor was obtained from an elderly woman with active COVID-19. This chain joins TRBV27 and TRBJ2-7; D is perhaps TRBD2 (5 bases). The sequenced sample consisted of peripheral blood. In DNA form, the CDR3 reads TGTGCCAGCAGTTACGGGGTCACCTCCTACGAGCAGTACTTC. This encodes CASSYGVTSYEQYF.